Each of the 8 T cell receptor beta chains below was sequenced from the same sample in a study of T cell responses to AZD1222 COVID-19 vaccine (TCRdb year 2021). Library prep was done by the immunoSEQ multiplex PCR assay. TCRdb's version of the immuneACCESS table is confined to in-frame rearrangements and falls short of the full clone set. An unresolved V gene accounts for under half of the shortfall where checked; the remainder is of unknown origin. Here the sample has more than 110,000 clones; around 92% occur a single time. The ten biggest clones cover less than 3.5% of the sample. Explained via the paper, the time point label denotes: about 28 days (+/-7) after the second vaccine dose. The sample in question was peripheral blood, obtained 28 days after the second AZD1222 dose. The receptors originated from an adult who received the AZD1222 COVID-19 vaccine.

This chain joins TRBV28 and TRBJ2-4, with unresolved D. V shed 2 bases and J shed 0 bases, with 14 bases lying between them. The CDR3 is made up of 17 amino acids. In germline, CDR1 is MDHEN, CDR2 SYDVKM. The CDR3 DNA reads TGTGCCAGCAGTTTAATTTATGACGGAGTAGCCAAAAACATTCAGTACTTC. As protein: CASSLIYDGVAKNIQYF.

The chain uses TRBV4-1 and TRBJ2-7; D unclear. Trimming removed 2 bases at V and 1 base at J, with 6 bases between. The CDR3 has 13 amino acids. Germline V gene sequence: CDR1 MGHRA, CDR2 YSYEKL. CDR3 region: CASSQRESYEQYF. The CDR3 DNA reads TGCGCCAGCAGCCAAAGGGAATCCTACGAGCAGTACTTC.

This sequence joins TRBV15 and TRBJ1-5; tentatively, D is TRBD1 (6 bases). CDR1 is LNHNV, CDR2 YYDKDF, per germline (reference sequence). Trimming cost V 5 bases and J 7 bases, with 15 bases left between them. The CDR3 loop spans 14 amino acids. Written as DNA, the CDR3 is TGTGCCACCAGCGGTACAGGGTCTCGGCAGCCCCAGCATTTT. This gives the protein CATSGTGSRQPQHF.

This clone was recorded once. The V and J genes are TRBV7-9 and TRBJ2-2, with 7 bases that match TRBD1. CDR3 length: 16 residues. The V and J ends lost 5 bases and 2 bases, in that order; junction bases with no gene match: 8. The germline gives CDR1 SEHNR, CDR2 FQNEAQ (reference sequence). CDR3 loop: CASSTRAGGNTGELFF. CDR3 DNA: TGTGCCAGCAGCACCCGGGCAGGGGGTAACACCGGGGAGCTGTTTTTT.

This chain joins TRBV27 and TRBJ2-3; 11 bases match TRBD2. Germline loops: CDR1 MNHEY, CDR2 SMNVEV (reference sequence). With 7 bases clipped from V and 3 bases from J, the junction kept 6 bases outside the gene matches. CDR3 length: 15 residues. The CDR3 region is CASTPGLAVTDTQYF. CDR3 DNA: TGTGCCAGCACCCCGGGACTAGCGGTAACAGATACGCAGTATTTT.

V and J are TRBV27 and TRBJ1-2, with a possible D match to TRBD1 (6 bases). Per the germline V gene, CDR1 is MNHEY and CDR2 is SMNVEV (reference sequence). There are 15 residues in the CDR3. V was pared by 6 bases and J by 1 base, with 15 bases between. The CDR3 here is CASSSPIRGNYGYTF. DNA of the CDR3: TGTGCCAGCAGCTCCCCCATCAGGGGTAACTATGGCTACACCTTC.

The J gene is TRBJ2-1, the V gene TRBV6-1, with TRBD2 matching over 8 bases. V was pared by 0 bases and J by 2 bases, with 12 bases of the junction left unmatched. The CDR3 is 19 amino acids. Germline V CDR1 and CDR2: MNHNS, SASEGT. The CDR3 nucleotides are TGTGCCAGCAGTGAAGCTTCTAGCGGGTGGATCGGCCCCTACAATGAGCAGTTCTTC. Translation gives CASSEASSGWIGPYNEQFF.

The CDR3 sequence is CAISGTQISYEQYF. The CDR3 nucleotides read TGTGCCATCAGTGGGACCCAGATAAGCTACGAGCAGTACTTC. The V gene is TRBV10-3, the J gene TRBJ2-7; D unclear. Trimming removed 4 bases from V and 3 bases from J, with 13 bases in between. CDR1 is ENHRY and CDR2 is SYGVKD in the germline V gene. CDR3 length: 14 amino acids.